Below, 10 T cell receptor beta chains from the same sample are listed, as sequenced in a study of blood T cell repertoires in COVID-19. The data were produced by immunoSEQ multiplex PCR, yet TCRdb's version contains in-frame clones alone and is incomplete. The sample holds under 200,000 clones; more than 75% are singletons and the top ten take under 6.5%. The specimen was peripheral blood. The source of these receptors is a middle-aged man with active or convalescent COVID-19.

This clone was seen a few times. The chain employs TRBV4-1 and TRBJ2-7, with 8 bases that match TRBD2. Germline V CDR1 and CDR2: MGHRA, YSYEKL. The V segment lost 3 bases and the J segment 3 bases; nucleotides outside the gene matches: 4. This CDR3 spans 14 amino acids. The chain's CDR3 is CASSQGGGLYEQYF. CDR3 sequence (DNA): TGCGCCAGCAGCCAGGGCGGGGGGCTCTACGAGCAGTACTTC.

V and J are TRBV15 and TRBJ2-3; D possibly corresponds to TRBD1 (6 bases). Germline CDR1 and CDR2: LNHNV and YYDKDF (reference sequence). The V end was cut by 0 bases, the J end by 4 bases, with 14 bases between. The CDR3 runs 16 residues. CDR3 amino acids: CATSREARGRADTQYF. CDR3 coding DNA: TGTGCCACCAGCAGAGAGGCCAGGGGCAGGGCAGATACGCAGTATTTT.

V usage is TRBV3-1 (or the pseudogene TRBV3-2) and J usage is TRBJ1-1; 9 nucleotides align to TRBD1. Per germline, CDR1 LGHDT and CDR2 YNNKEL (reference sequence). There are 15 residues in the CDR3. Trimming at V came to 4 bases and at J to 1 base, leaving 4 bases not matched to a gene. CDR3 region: CASSPRDRANTEAFF. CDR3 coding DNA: TGTGCCAGCAGCCCCCGGGACAGGGCGAACACTGAAGCTTTCTTT.

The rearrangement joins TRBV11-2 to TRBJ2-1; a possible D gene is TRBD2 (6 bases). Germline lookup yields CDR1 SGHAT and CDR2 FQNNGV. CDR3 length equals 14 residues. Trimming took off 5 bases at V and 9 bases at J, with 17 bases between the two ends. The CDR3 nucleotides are TGTGCCAGCAGCGCCGAGGCTAGCGTCGGTGAGCAGTTCTTC. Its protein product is CASSAEASVGEQFF. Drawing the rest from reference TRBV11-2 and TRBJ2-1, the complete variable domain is EAGVAQSPRYKIIEKRQSVAFWCNPISGHATLYWYQQILGQGPKLLIQFQNNGVVDDSQLPKDRFSAERLKGVDSTLKIQPAKLEDSAVYLCASSAEASVGEQFFGPGTRLTVL.

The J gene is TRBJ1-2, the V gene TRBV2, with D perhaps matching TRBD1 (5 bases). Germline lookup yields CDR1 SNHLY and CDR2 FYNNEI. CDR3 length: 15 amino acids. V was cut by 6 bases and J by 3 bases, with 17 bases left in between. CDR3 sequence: CASSDNNRPYYGYTF. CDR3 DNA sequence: TGTGCCAGCAGCGATAACAACAGGCCCTACTATGGCTACACCTTC.

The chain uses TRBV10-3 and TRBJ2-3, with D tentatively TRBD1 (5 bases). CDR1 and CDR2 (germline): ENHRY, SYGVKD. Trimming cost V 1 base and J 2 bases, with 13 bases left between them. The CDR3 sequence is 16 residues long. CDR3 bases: TGTGCCATCAGTGAGTTGGGCAGGGTGGCCACAGATACGCAGTATTTT. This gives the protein CAISELGRVATDTQYF.

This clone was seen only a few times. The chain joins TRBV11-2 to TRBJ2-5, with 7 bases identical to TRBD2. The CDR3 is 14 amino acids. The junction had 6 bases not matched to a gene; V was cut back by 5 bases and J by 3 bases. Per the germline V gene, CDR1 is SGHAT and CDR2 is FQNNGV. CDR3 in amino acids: CASSPGTKEETQYF. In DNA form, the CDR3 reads TGTGCCAGCAGCCCGGGGACTAAAGAAGAGACCCAGTACTTC.

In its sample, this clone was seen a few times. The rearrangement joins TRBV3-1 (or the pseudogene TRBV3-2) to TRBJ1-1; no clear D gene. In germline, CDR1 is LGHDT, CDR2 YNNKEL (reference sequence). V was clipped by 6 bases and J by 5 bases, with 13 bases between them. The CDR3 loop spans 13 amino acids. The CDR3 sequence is CASRPSGGTEAFF. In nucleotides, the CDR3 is TGTGCCAGCAGACCTTCGGGAGGGACTGAAGCTTTCTTT.

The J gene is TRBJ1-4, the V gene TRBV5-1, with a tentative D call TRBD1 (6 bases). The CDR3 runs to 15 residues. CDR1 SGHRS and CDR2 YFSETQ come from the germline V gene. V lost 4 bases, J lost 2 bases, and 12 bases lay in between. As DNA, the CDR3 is TGCGCCAGCAGCCTATACAGGGCCACTAATGAAAAACTGTTTTTT. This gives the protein CASSLYRATNEKLFF.

Here the CDR3 reads CASSLLTGGATNEKLFF. CDR3 in DNA: TGTGCCAGTAGTCTACTGACAGGGGGTGCTACTAATGAAAAACTGTTTTTT. The V gene is TRBV19, the J gene TRBJ1-4; 9 bases line up with TRBD1. The V segment lost 5 bases and the J segment 2 bases; nucleotides outside the gene matches: 9. Germline CDR1 and CDR2: LNHDA and SQIVND (reference sequence). This CDR3 spans 17 amino acids.